Below are 21 T cell receptor beta chains sequenced from a single sample in a study of cytomegalovirus exposure and HLA in healthy donors. With 60 Vbeta and 13 Jbeta primers, the PCR was carried out. Here immunoSEQ multiplex PCR was the method, and the copy in TCRdb shows in-frame clones only, minus some. This table has around 130,000 clones, 70% appearing once. The sample taken for sequencing was PBMCs. These receptors were taken from a woman under 40 in good health and CMV-seronegative.

As DNA, the CDR3 is TGTGCCAGCAGTTTAGTGGGAGGGGCCGAGCAGTACTTC. Protein sequence: CASSLVGGAEQYF. The J gene is TRBJ2-7, the V gene TRBV6-5; the match to TRBD2 covers 7 bases. The CDR3 length is 13 residues. After removal of 4 bases from V and 6 bases from J, the junction contained 6 bases not matched to a gene. Germline V gives CDR1 MNHEY, CDR2 SVGAGI.

The chain recombines TRBV5-1 with TRBJ2-1; 7 bases are a match to TRBD1. CDR1 and CDR2 from the germline V gene are SGHRS and YFSETQ. The CDR3 has 14 amino acids. Trimming cost V 4 bases and J 6 bases; bases outside gene matches: 7. The DNA for the CDR3 is TGCGCCAGCAGCAGGGACAGCCCGACCAATGAGCAGTTCTTC. Translated: CASSRDSPTNEQFF.

This clone was seen only once. J is TRBJ1-6 and V is TRBV10-3, with D unclear. V dropped 10 bases and J dropped 7 bases, with 14 bases sitting between them. Germline-derived CDR1 and CDR2 are ENHRY and SYGVKD. The CDR3 is 13 amino acids. In DNA form, the CDR3 reads TGTGCCACCCGAGAGGCGAGGAATTCACCCCTCCACTTT. Amino acids: CATREARNSPLHF.

The chain employs TRBV6-6 and TRBJ1-5; 9 nucleotides align to TRBD1. The germline V gene has CDR1 MNHNY and CDR2 SVGAGI (reference sequence). The CDR3 sequence is 16 residues long. The junction had 12 bases not matched to a gene; V was cut back by 5 bases and J by 7 bases. The CDR3 loop reads CASSIRQGGAQQPQHF. The CDR3 DNA sequence: TGTGCCAGCAGTATCAGACAGGGGGGAGCACAACAGCCCCAGCATTTT.

This clone showed up just a few times. This chain uses TRBV6-5 with TRBJ1-1; D is unresolved. CDR3 length equals 15 residues. Germline loops: CDR1 MNHEY, CDR2 SVGAGI. Trimming took off 2 bases at V and 2 bases at J, with 12 bases between the two ends. CDR3 in DNA: TGTGCCAGCAGTTACCTTACACATCACAACACTGAAGCTTTCTTT. As protein: CASSYLTHHNTEAFF.

The chain is built from TRBV7-3 and TRBJ2-2; 8 nucleotides agree with TRBD1. J gave up 4 bases and V 4 bases, and 8 bases lay outside the gene matches. Per the germline V gene, CDR1 is SGHTA and CDR2 is FQGTGA. This CDR3 comprises 16 residues. The CDR3 DNA reads as TGTGCCAGCAGCTCTCCCCAGGGGGCTGGCACCGGGGAGCTGTTTTTT. Translating it yields CASSSPQGAGTGELFF.

In this sample, this clone turned up a few times. The CDR3 DNA is TGTGCCAGCAGTTACGGGGCGGGAGGCTACGAGCAGTACTTC. Translating it yields CASSYGAGGYEQYF. This chain joins TRBV6-6 and TRBJ2-7, with 8 bases fitting TRBD2. V dropped 2 bases and J dropped 3; count of bases not matched to a gene: 3. The CDR3 loop spans 14 amino acids. Germline V gene sequence: CDR1 MNHNY, CDR2 SVGAGI (reference sequence).

This clone occurred a few times. The rearrangement joins TRBV11-2 to TRBJ1-1, with 10 bases aligning to TRBD1. This CDR3 comprises 13 residues. CDR1 and CDR2 (germline): SGHAT, FQNNGV. Trimming took 6 bases from V and 6 from J; bases not matched to a gene: 4. In nucleotides, the CDR3 is TGTGCCAGCAGTCCGGACAGGGGGGCTGAAGCTTTCTTT. Its protein product is CASSPDRGAEAFF. The whole variable domain, remainder taken from reference TRBV11-2 and TRBJ1-1, is EAGVAQSPRYKIIEKRQSVAFWCNPISGHATLYWYQQILGQGPKLLIQFQNNGVVDDSQLPKDRFSAERLKGVDSTLKIQPAKLEDSAVYLCASSPDRGAEAFFGQGTRLTVV.

In its sample, this clone was seen once. The CDR3 spells CASSIKVLSGGAISSYNEQFF. CDR3 coding DNA: TGTGCCAGCAGCATAAAGGTCCTTAGCGGGGGGGCCATTTCCTCCTACAATGAGCAGTTCTTC. The J gene is TRBJ2-1, the V gene TRBV7-6, with TRBD2 matching over 11 bases. The CDR3 totals 21 residues. The V gene end was trimmed by 5 bases and the J gene end by 0 bases; junction bases not matched to a gene: 18. Germline V CDR1 and CDR2: SGHVS, FNYEAQ.

This sequence joins TRBV21-1 and TRBJ2-2; the D call TRBD2 from the table was never checked on the DNA. TRBV21-1 is listed as a pseudogene. This CDR3 has 16 residues. In DNA, the CDR3 is TGTGCCAGCAGCAAAGGGCGGAAAGGGAGGGACGGGGAGCTGTTTTTT. Translating it yields CASSKGRKGRDGELFF.

This rearrangement joins TRBV7-2 to TRBJ1-2; D not resolved. The germline V gene has CDR1 SGHTA and CDR2 FQGNSA. Trimming took 5 bases from V and 0 from J, leaving 16 bases between them. The CDR3 runs to 16 residues. CDR3 sequence: CASSVELSGTNYGYTF. The CDR3, as DNA: TGTGCCAGCAGCGTAGAGCTGTCGGGGACTAACTATGGCTACACCTTC.

J is TRBJ2-5 and V is TRBV29-1; 7 positions match TRBD2. The V gene's germline CDR1 is SQVTM and CDR2 ANQGSEA. This CDR3 is 15 amino acids long. After removal of 8 bases from V and 2 bases from J, the junction contained 14 bases not matched to a gene. The CDR3 bases are TGCAGCCATGCGAGCGGGGTCCTTCCTCAAGAGACCCAGTACTTC. Translation gives CSHASGVLPQETQYF.

The rearrangement uses TRBV7-2 and TRBJ2-5; the D gene is possibly TRBD2 (6 bases). Germline V lookup: CDR1 SGHTA, CDR2 FQGNSA. V lost 5 bases and J 2 bases, leaving 12 bases between the germline ends. The CDR3 is 14 residues long. In DNA form, the CDR3 reads TGTGCCAGCAGCCAAACTAGCAGTCAAGAGACCCAGTACTTC. It codes for CASSQTSSQETQYF.

J is TRBJ2-1 and V is TRBV28; 13 nucleotides line up with TRBD2. The CDR3 is made up of 15 amino acids. Germline CDR1 MDHEN, CDR2 SYDVKM. J lost 7 bases, V lost 3 bases, and 3 bases had no gene match. CDR3 amino acids: CASSFGTSGTNEQFF. In DNA form, the CDR3 reads TGTGCCAGCAGTTTCGGGACTAGCGGGACGAATGAGCAGTTCTTC. Supplemented by reference TRBV28 and TRBJ2-1, the full variable domain reads DVKVTQSSRYLVKRTGEKVFLECVQDMDHENMFWYRQDPGLGLRLIYFSYDVKMKEKGDIPEGYSVSREKKERFSLILESASTNQTSMYLCASSFGTSGTNEQFFGPGTRLTVL.

The rearrangement joins TRBV28 to TRBJ2-7; tentative D call: TRBD2 (6 bases). Germline V lookup: CDR1 MDHEN, CDR2 SYDVKM. The CDR3 extends over 16 amino acids. Here the CDR3 reads CATAVPPGGISYEQYF. In nucleotides, the CDR3 is TGTGCAACAGCTGTACCTCCCGGGGGTATTTCCTACGAGCAGTACTTC. The full variable domain, in which reference TRBV28 and TRBJ2-7 provide the parts outside the CDR3, is DVKVTQSSRYLVKRTGEKVFLECVQDMDHENMFWYRQDPGLGLRLIYFSYDVKMKEKGDIPEGYSVSREKKERFSLILESASTNQTSMYLCATAVPPGGISYEQYFGPGTRLTVT.

The table lists this clone with a few counts. The chain couples TRBV7-9 to TRBJ1-1, with D maybe TRBD1 (5 bases). The V end was cut by 5 bases, the J end by 1 base, with 8 bases between. Germline V gene lookup returns CDR1 SEHNR and CDR2 FQNEAQ (reference sequence). This CDR3 contains 13 residues. The CDR3 bases are TGTGCCAGCAGCACACAGGCGAACACTGAAGCTTTCTTT. It translates to CASSTQANTEAFF.

J is TRBJ2-7 and V is TRBV6-1; unclear D gene. Deletions cut 5 bases from V and 5 bases from J, with 10 bases between. The CDR3 spans 12 residues. In germline, CDR1 is MNHNS, CDR2 SASEGT. Here the CDR3 DNA reads TGTGCCAGCAGTCGATTCAGGCACGAGCAGTACGTC. Protein product: CASSRFRHEQYV.

This clone was observed a few times. An end of the junction differs from the germline gene, which may be a read error. The V call is TRBV11-2, the J call TRBJ2-1, with 8 bases fitting TRBD1. Germline loops: CDR1 SGHAT, CDR2 FQNNGV. The CDR3 runs 15 residues. CDR3 bases: TGTGCCAGCAGCCTAGACAGGGGCTCCTACAATGAGCAGTTCTTC. Protein product: CASSLDRGSYNEQFF.

The CDR3 nucleotides are TGTGCCAGCAGCTGGACTAGGGTTTGCGGAGGAGACACTGAAGCTTTCTTT. The encoded protein is CASSWTRVCGGDTEAFF. The chain has TRBV7-3 and TRBJ1-1; D remains ambiguous. Germline values: CDR1 SGHTA, CDR2 FQGTGA. This CDR3 has 17 residues. Trimming removed 4 bases at V and 3 bases at J, with 21 bases between. Variable domain in full (rest from reference TRBV7-3 and TRBJ1-1): GAGVSQTPSNKVTEKGKYVELRCDPISGHTALYWYRQSLGQGPEFLIYFQGTGAADDSGLPNDRFFAVRPEGSVSTLKIQRTERGDSAVYLCASSWTRVCGGDTEAFFGQGTRLTVV.

The chain carries TRBV5-8 and TRBJ2-7, with TRBD2 matching 7 bases. This CDR3 is 14 amino acids long. In germline, CDR1 is SGHTS, CDR2 YDEGEE. Losses at the gene ends were 0 bases for V and 6 bases for J; bases not matched to a gene: 6. CDR3 protein: CASSLGPGRGEQYF. In DNA form, the CDR3 reads TGTGCCAGCAGCTTGGGACCTGGGAGGGGCGAGCAGTACTTC.

The CDR3 sequence: CASSQSERGHTDTQYF. The CDR3 bases are TGTGCCAGCAGCCAATCCGAGAGGGGGCACACAGATACGCAGTATTTT. The rearrangement uses TRBV4-2 and TRBJ2-3; the match to TRBD1 covers 7 bases. The germline gives CDR1 LGHNA, CDR2 YNFKEQ. V trimming: 2 bases; J trimming: 2 bases; junction bases outside the gene matches: 7. The CDR3 covers 16 residues.